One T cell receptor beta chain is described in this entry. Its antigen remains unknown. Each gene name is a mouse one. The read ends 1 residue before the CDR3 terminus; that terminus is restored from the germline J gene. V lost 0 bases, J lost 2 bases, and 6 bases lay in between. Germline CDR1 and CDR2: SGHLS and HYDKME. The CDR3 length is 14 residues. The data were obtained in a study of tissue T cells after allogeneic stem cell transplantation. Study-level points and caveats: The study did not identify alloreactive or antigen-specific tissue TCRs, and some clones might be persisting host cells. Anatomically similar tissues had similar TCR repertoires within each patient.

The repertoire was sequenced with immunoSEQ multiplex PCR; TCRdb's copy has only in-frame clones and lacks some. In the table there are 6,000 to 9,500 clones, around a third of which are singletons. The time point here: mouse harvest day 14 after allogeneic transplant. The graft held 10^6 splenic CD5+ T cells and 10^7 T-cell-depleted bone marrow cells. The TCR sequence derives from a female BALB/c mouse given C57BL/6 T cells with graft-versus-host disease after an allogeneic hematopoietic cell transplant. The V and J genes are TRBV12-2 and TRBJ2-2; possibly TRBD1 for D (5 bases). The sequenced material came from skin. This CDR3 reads CASSLEGNTGQLYF. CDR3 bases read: TGTGCCAGCTCTCTCGAGGGGAACACCGGGCAGCTCTAC. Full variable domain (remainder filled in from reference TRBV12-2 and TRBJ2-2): NSGVVQSPRYIIKGKGERSILKCIPISGHLSVAWYQQTQGQELKFFIQHYDKMERDKGNLPSRFSVQQFDDYHSEMNMSALELEDSAVYFCASSLEGNTGQLYFGEGSKLTVL.